In its sample, the clone carrying this TCR beta chain was seen once. This sample was taken from a study of blood T cell repertoires in COVID-19. Study background: Acute-phase and convalescent COVID-19 samples originated in the United States, Italy and Spain. PBMCs, B-cell-depleted T cells, or T cells were the source of the cDNA or gDNA that made up the material.

In germline, CDR1 is SNHLY, CDR2 FYNNEI. This CDR3 has 16 amino acids. V shed 5 bases and J 5 bases; nucleotides not matched to a gene: 13. Authors' methods: Amplification from reference gene primers served as the basis for estimated nucleated cell counts. Method: immunoSEQ multiplex PCR; TCRdb's copy keeps in-frame clones and lacks some. V and J calls and clone size come straight from that table; D and trimming were deduced from the DNA. In the table there are roughly 140,000 clones, over 75% of which are singletons. The specimen was peripheral blood. This TCR came from a woman aged 40 to 49 with acute or convalescent COVID-19. The chain carries TRBV2 and TRBJ2-5; 8 bases map to TRBD2. Here the CDR3 reads CASSWGRLASEETQYF. The CDR3 DNA follows: TGTGCCAGCAGTTGGGGGAGACTAGCGAGTGAGGAGACCCAGTACTTC.